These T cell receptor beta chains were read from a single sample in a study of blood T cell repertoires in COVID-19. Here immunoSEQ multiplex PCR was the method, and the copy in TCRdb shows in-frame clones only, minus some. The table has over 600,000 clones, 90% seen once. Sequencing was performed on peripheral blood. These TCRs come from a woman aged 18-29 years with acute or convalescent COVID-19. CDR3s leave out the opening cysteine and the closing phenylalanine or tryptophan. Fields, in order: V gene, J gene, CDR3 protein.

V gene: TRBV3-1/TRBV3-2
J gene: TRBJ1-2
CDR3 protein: ASSPTGDYGYT

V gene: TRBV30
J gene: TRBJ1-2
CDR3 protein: AWSVLGARGYT

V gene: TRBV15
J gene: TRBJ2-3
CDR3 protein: ATSRSGGYGDTQY

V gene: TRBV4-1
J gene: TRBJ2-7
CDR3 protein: ASSQGRGGYEQY

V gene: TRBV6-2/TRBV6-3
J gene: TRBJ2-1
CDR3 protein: ASSPWSSGGINEQF

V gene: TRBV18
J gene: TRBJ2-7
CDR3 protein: ASSPRRIDRAYPYEQY

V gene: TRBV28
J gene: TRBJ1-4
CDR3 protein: ASSSRTGFNEKLF

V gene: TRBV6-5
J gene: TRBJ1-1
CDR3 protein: ASSSRTGLTEAF

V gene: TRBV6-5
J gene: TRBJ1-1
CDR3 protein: ASTPGTGITF

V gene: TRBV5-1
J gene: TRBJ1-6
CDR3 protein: ASSLDSGVYNSPLH

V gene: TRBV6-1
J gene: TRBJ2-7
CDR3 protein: ASSVDTAGYEQY

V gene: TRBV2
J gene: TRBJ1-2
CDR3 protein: ASSRTVTNYGYT

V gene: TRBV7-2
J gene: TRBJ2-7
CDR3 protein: ASSQYSETYEQY

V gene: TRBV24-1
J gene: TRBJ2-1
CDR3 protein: ATSRPGFNEQF

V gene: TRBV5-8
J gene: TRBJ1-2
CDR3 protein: ASSRGQGINYGYT

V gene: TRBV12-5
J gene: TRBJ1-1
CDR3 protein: ASGQMNTEAF

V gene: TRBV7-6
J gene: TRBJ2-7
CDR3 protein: ASSLAWQSYEQY